This TCR beta chain was sequenced during a study of CXCR3-negative and CXCR3-positive naive CD8 T cells. Study results and caveats: Naive CXCR3-positive cells had TRB CDR3s more hydrophobic than those of CXCR3-negative naive cells. Similar TRBV-TRBJ gene usage was seen in naive CXCR3-negative and CXCR3-positive cells, but not in memory cells.

A CD45RO-CCR7+CD27+CD95- phenotype identified naive CD8+ T cells. It was by 5' RACE with UMI labels that the TRB cDNA libraries were prepared. TCRdb reprocessed the 5' RACE reads and stores each CDR3 protein as one record, lacking DNA. The specimen's table records 130,000 to 150,000 distinct CDR3 sequences. Comments on this clonotype: Its antigen is as yet unknown.

CDR1 is LGHNA and CDR2 is YSLEER in the germline V gene. There are 17 residues in the CDR3. This TCR was sampled from a human donor in good health. Some clones in this sample may be carry-over from other donors' samples. This chain uses TRBV4-3 with TRBJ2-3; TCRdb's D gene call, TRBD2, goes unchecked for lack of DNA. The sequenced sample consisted of naive CXCR3+ CD8+ T cells from blood. Described subset: CD45RO-CCR7+CD27+CD95- naive CD8+ T cells expressing CXCR3 (TNR3+). The CDR3 sequence: CASSQDWRGGLTDTQYF.